These T cell receptor beta chains were read from a single sample in a study of beta chain features in type 1 diabetes. Produced via immunoSEQ multiplex PCR; TCRdb's table is partial and in-frame only. The repertoire consists of over 650,000 clones, with around 15% occurring once and the leading ten covering 0.035% to 0.045%. Sequencing input: naive CD4+ T cells from blood. These receptors came from a young man with type 1 diabetes. Both conserved end residues are part of each CDR3. The order of the fields is J gene, D gene, V gene, clone size, CDR3 protein, CDR3 DNA. The D gene is left open where the match is weak. Part of the rows lack a size; the others show once, few, many or a class for expanded clones.

TRBJ2-5,NA,TRBV18,few,CASSPGEETQYF,TGTGCCAGCTCACCAGGGGAGGAGACCCAGTACTTC
TRBJ2-7,TRBD1,TRBV4-2,NA,CASSQVEAGGNEQYF,TGTGCCAGCAGCCAAGTGGAGGCAGGGGGCAACGAGCAGTACTTC
TRBJ1-1,NA,TRBV7-3,NA,CASSQGYVAEAFF,TGTGCCAGCAGCCAGGGGTATGTCGCTGAAGCTTTCTTT
TRBJ2-1,NA,TRBV30,few,CAWSVGSASYNEQFF,TGTGCCTGGAGTGTAGGTAGCGCTTCCTACAATGAGCAGTTCTTC
TRBJ2-2,TRBD2,TRBV9,NA,CASSVESGSPTGELFF,TGTGCCAGCAGCGTAGAGAGCGGGAGTCCAACCGGGGAGCTGTTTTTT
TRBJ1-2,NA,TRBV7-2,few,CASSRGQRMGYTF,TGTGCCAGCAGCCGGGGCCAAAGGATGGGCTACACCTTC
TRBJ2-3,TRBD2,TRBV4-1,few,CASSHPERDPANTQYF,TGCGCCAGCAGCCACCCCGAGCGGGACCCAGCAAATACGCAGTATTTT
TRBJ2-7,TRBD2,TRBV4-1,few,CASSQGLAGGLTYEQYF,TGCGCCAGCAGCCAAGGGCTAGCGGGAGGCCTAACCTACGAGCAGTACTTC
TRBJ1-6,NA,TRBV27,NA,CASSPYNSPLHF,TGTGCCAGCAGTCCCTATAATTCACCCCTCCACTTT
TRBJ2-6,NA,TRBV28,few,CASSPAGPAGANVLTF,TGTGCCAGCAGTCCGGCCGGCCCAGCGGGGGCCAACGTCCTGACTTTC
TRBJ1-2,TRBD1,TRBV5-6,NA,CASSFYGTVTYGYTF,TGTGCCAGCAGCTTCTATGGGACAGTCACCTATGGCTACACCTTC
TRBJ1-2,TRBD1,TRBV23-1,few,CASSLSLAGTGVLWGYTF,TGCGCCAGCAGTCTTTCACTAGCAGGGACAGGGGTTCTCTGGGGCTACACCTTC